These 16 T cell receptor beta chains were all obtained from the same sample, sequenced in a study of blood T cell repertoires in COVID-19. The table came from immunoSEQ multiplex PCR; TCRdb's copy has only in-frame clones and leaves some out. The sample lists approximately 92,000 clones, 60% to 85% occurring once. The specimen sequenced was peripheral blood. Receptors originate from a man aged 50 to 59 who had recovered from COVID-19.

The chain employs TRBV2 and TRBJ2-1; no definite D call. Germline V gives CDR1 SNHLY, CDR2 FYNNEI. CDR3 length: 11 amino acids. The germline V and J ends were trimmed by 6 bases and 3 bases, with 3 bases remaining between them. CDR3 loop: CASSLYNEQFF. Written as DNA, the CDR3 is TGTGCCAGCAGCCTCTACAATGAGCAGTTCTTC.

V gene TRBV19 combines with J gene TRBJ1-3; no clear D. The CDR3 length is 14 residues. In germline, CDR1 is LNHDA, CDR2 SQIVND (reference sequence). Deletions cut 7 bases from V and 0 bases from J, with 10 bases between. CDR3 nucleotide sequence: TGTGCCAGTAAGATCGAGAGCTCTGGAAACACCATATATTTT. Its protein is CASKIESSGNTIYF.

This clone has a handful of counts. The chain employs TRBV7-2 and TRBJ2-3; no clear D. Germline V gene sequence: CDR1 SGHTA, CDR2 FQGNSA. With 2 bases removed from V and 7 bases from J, the gap between germline ends came to 10 bases. The CDR3 is 13 amino acids. CDR3 DNA: TGTGCCAGCAGCTTATGGGCGTTTCATACGCAGTATTTT. It translates to CASSLWAFHTQYF.

The J gene is TRBJ1-6, the V gene TRBV30; weak D call: TRBD1 (5 bases). Germline-derived CDR1 and CDR2 are GTSNPN and SVGIG (reference sequence). CDR3 length: 13 residues. Trimming cost V 7 bases and J 6 bases, with 13 bases left between them. The CDR3 DNA reads as TGTGCCTATAAAACAGGTCGTAATTCACCCCTCCACTTT. Translated: CAYKTGRNSPLHF.

The chain employs TRBV7-3 and TRBJ2-5; 12 nucleotides match TRBD1. From germline, CDR1 is SGHTA and CDR2 FQGTGA. The CDR3 totals 15 residues. Unmatched junction bases numbered 4, after V lost 3 bases and J lost 5 bases. CDR3 in amino acids: CASSLGQGAWETQYF. CDR3 sequence (DNA): TGTGCCAGCAGCTTGGGACAGGGGGCATGGGAGACCCAGTACTTC.

The chain carries TRBV10-3 and TRBJ2-1, with a weak D call TRBD2 (6 bases). CDR3 length: 17 amino acids. The ends were cut back, 3 bases at V and 4 bases at J, with 19 bases in the middle. Germline V gene data show CDR1 as ENHRY and CDR2 as SYGVKD. The CDR3 reads CAISDGFGEAGYNEQFF. The CDR3 DNA reads TGTGCCATCAGTGACGGTTTTGGGGAGGCCGGGTACAATGAGCAGTTCTTC.

The gene calls are TRBV30 and TRBJ2-5; tentatively, D is TRBD1 (5 bases). Germline V CDR1 and CDR2: GTSNPN, SVGIG (reference sequence). The CDR3 extends over 12 amino acids. V was trimmed by 0 bases and J by 4 bases, leaving 6 bases between them. The CDR3 protein is CAWSVRGETQYF. The CDR3 DNA reads as TGTGCCTGGAGTGTAAGGGGAGAGACCCAGTACTTC. Full variable domain (remainder filled in from reference TRBV30 and TRBJ2-5): SQTIHQWPATLVQPVGSPLSLECTVEGTSNPNLYWYRQAAGRGLQLLFYSVGIGQISSEVPQNLSASRPQDRQFILSSKKLLLSDSGFYLCAWSVRGETQYFGPGTRLLVL.

V gene TRBV3-1 (or the pseudogene TRBV3-2) combines with J gene TRBJ2-2; 14 bases align to TRBD2. This CDR3 is built from 16 residues. Germline V lookup: CDR1 LGHDT, CDR2 YNNKEL (reference sequence). The trim removed 4 bases at V and 6 bases at J, leaving 4 bases unmatched. The DNA of the CDR3 is TGTGCCAGCAGCCTTCGACTAGCGGGAGGGCCCGGGGAGCTGTTTTTT. Amino acids: CASSLRLAGGPGELFF.

The CDR3 nucleotides read TGTGCCAGCAGCCAAGAAGGGACTAGCAGGCAGACCCAGTACTTC. Translation: CASSQEGTSRQTQYF. The chain uses TRBV3-1 (or the pseudogene TRBV3-2) and TRBJ2-5, with 9 positions matching TRBD2. CDR3 length: 15 residues. After removal of 0 bases from V and 6 bases from J, the junction contained 5 bases not matched to a gene. Germline values: CDR1 LGHDT, CDR2 YNNKEL (reference sequence).

The V and J genes are TRBV2 and TRBJ2-3; 10 bases line up with TRBD2. The CDR3 loop spans 14 amino acids. Germline V gene data show CDR1 as SNHLY and CDR2 as FYNNEI. Trimming cost V 6 bases and J 4 bases; bases outside gene matches: 4. DNA of the CDR3: TGTGCCAGCAGGCCTAGCGGGAGTTCAGATACGCAGTATTTT. Its translation: CASRPSGSSDTQYF.

This rearrangement joins TRBV6-4 to TRBJ1-2, with 7 positions matching TRBD1. CDR3 length equals 15 residues. Germline V lookup: CDR1 MRHNA, CDR2 SNTAGT. The V gene end was trimmed by 3 bases and the J gene end by 2 bases; junction bases not matched to a gene: 6. The CDR3 loop reads CASSEKTGRNYGYTF. CDR3 bases: TGTGCCAGCAGTGAAAAGACAGGGAGGAACTATGGCTACACCTTC.

The V and J genes are TRBV10-3 and TRBJ1-5; D gene ambiguous. The V and J ends lost 8 bases and 4 bases respectively, with 12 bases between them. The germline gives CDR1 ENHRY, CDR2 SYGVKD. The CDR3 runs to 13 residues. CDR3 nucleotides: TGTGCCATCGACACGGCACGTAATCAGCCCCAGCATTTT. This sequence encodes CAIDTARNQPQHF.

J is TRBJ2-7 and V is TRBV7-2; D possibly corresponds to TRBD1 (5 bases). The CDR3 is made up of 14 amino acids. The V gene's germline CDR1 is SGHTA and CDR2 FQGNSA. Deletions cut 3 bases from V and 5 bases from J, with 14 bases between. Here the CDR3 reads CASSLYLRADEQYF. DNA of the CDR3: TGTGCCAGCAGCTTGTACCTCAGGGCCGACGAGCAGTACTTC.

The chain couples TRBV15 to TRBJ2-3, with TRBD2 identical over 9 bases. CDR3 length: 15 amino acids. Germline CDR1 is LNHNV and CDR2 is YYDKDF (reference sequence). J lost 8 bases, V lost 0 bases, and 6 bases had no gene match. The CDR3 DNA is TGTGCCACCAGCAGAGAGACTAGCGGCCAGGGTACGCAGTATTTT. It translates to CATSRETSGQGTQYF.

This clone was detected once. This chain joins TRBV11-3 and TRBJ2-2; 10 bases agree with TRBD2. In germline, CDR1 is SGHNT, CDR2 YENEEA. The CDR3 has 16 amino acids. V was clipped by 5 bases and J by 5 bases; unmatched bases: 8. The CDR3 DNA reads as TGTGCCAGCAGCCCTTTAAGCGGGAGGGCAACCGGGGAGCTGTTTTTT. Translating gives CASSPLSGRATGELFF. The variable domain in full, with the rest retrieved from reference TRBV11-3 and TRBJ2-2, is EAGVVQSPRYKIIEKKQPVAFWCNPISGHNTLYWYLQNLGQGPELLIRYENEEAVDDSQLPKDRFSAERLKGVDSTLKIQPAELGDSAVYLCASSPLSGRATGELFFGEGSRLTVL.

This chain connects TRBV5-8 to TRBJ1-1; 9 bases are shared with TRBD1. Germline assignment: CDR1 SGHTS and CDR2 YDEGEE. The CDR3 is 16 residues long. Trimming removed 2 bases from V and 10 bases from J; junction bases left unmatched: 15. Here the CDR3 DNA reads TGTGCCAGCAGCTTCTCTATTGACAGGGGGGAACGTGCAGCTTTCTTT. This encodes CASSFSIDRGERAAFF.